This TCR beta chain is from a study of vaccination and CD4 T cells after COVID-19. Study background: Post-vaccine sampling followed dose two by a median approximately 70 days (range 14 to 241). Stimulation used overlapping spike peptides from SARS-CoV-2, HCoV-NL63, HCoV-OC43 and HCoV-229E.

Sequencing of DNA taken from cultured CD4+ T cells relied on the Oncomine TCR Beta short-read assay. The source of extracted genomic DNA was cultured CD4+ T cells. MiXCR was run by TCRdb on the PCR reads, yielding one entry per CDR3 protein. Here the sample spans around 10,000 distinct CDR3 sequences, about 31% being singletons. The CDR3 covers 17 residues. CDR1 is SGHTA, CDR2 FQGNSA, per germline. V lost 1 base, J lost 3 bases, and 17 bases lay in between. Treatment in this sample: approximately 9-day PBMC culture with coronavirus spike peptide pools or control peptides (ViraFEST assay). Peptide pools at about 11 ug/ml, together with 8 to 10 IU/ml IL-2, were added to cultures of about 2 million PBMCs per well. Turning to this clonotype: The antigen is not known.

The sequenced sample was CD4+ T cells from blood, cultured in vitro, obtained after SARS-CoV-2 vaccination. The TCR comes from a human donor who had recovered from COVID-19. The rearrangement joins TRBV7-2 to TRBJ2-3; D is unresolved. The DNA of the CDR3 is TGTGCCAGCAGCTTAGATGGAAGGGAAAGATTTACAGATACGCAGTATTTT. It encodes CASSLDGRERFTDTQYF.